Listed below are T cell receptor beta chains from one sample, sequenced in a study of vaccination effects on CD4 cells after COVID-19. Profiled with immunoSEQ multiplex PCR; TCRdb holds only in-frame clones, not every one. The data show approximately 30,000 clones, with roughly two thirds seen just once and 28% held by the top ten. Their antigen targets remain unknown. Sequenced here: CD4+ T cells from PBMCs cultured with HCoV-229E spike peptides, sampled before COVID-19 vaccination. The receptors stem from a human donor who received a COVID-19 vaccine. Each CDR3 is given with its conserved first and last residue. Each record gives: J gene, D gene, V gene, clone size, CDR3 protein, CDR3 DNA. The D gene is left open where the match is weak. Rows give clone size only sometimes, using once, few, many, or a class for an expanded clone.

J: TRBJ1-5
D: -
V: TRBV28
size: -
CDR3: CASSPVDLYSNQPQHF
DNA: TGTGCCAGCAGTCCCGTAGACCTATATAGCAATCAGCCCCAGCATTTT

J: TRBJ2-5
D: TRBD2
V: TRBV2
size: -
CDR3: CASSASGATRTQYF
DNA: TGTGCCAGCTCGGCTAGCGGGGCCACCAGGACCCAGTACTTC

J: TRBJ1-4
D: -
V: TRBV24-1
size: few
CDR3: CATSDSPRGRGEKLFF
DNA: TGTGCCACCAGTGACTCACCACGGGGAAGGGGTGAAAAACTGTTTTTT

J: TRBJ2-2
D: TRBD2
V: TRBV4-2
size: -
CDR3: CASSQPSGMNTGELFF
DNA: TGTGCCAGCAGCCAACCTAGCGGGATGAACACCGGGGAGCTGTTTTTT

J: TRBJ2-4
D: -
V: TRBV3-1/TRBV3-2
size: -
CDR3: CASSPTFGGRADIKNIQYF
DNA: TGTGCCAGCAGCCCCACGTTCGGGGGCAGGGCCGACATCAAAAACATTCAGTACTTC

J: TRBJ1-1
D: -
V: TRBV5-1
size: few
CDR3: CASSFDGQYTEAFF
DNA: TGCGCCAGCAGCTTCGACGGGCAGTACACTGAAGCTTTCTTT

J: TRBJ1-1
D: -
V: TRBV29-1
size: -
CDR3: CSVLPGNTEAFF
DNA: TGCAGCGTTCTCCCCGGGAACACTGAAGCTTTCTTT

J: TRBJ2-5
D: TRBD1
V: TRBV24-1
size: -
CDR3: CATSDRDRRGVETQYF
DNA: TGTGCCACCAGTGACCGGGACAGGAGAGGAGTAGAGACCCAGTACTTC

J: TRBJ2-2
D: -
V: TRBV30
size: -
CDR3: CAWRYQGNTGELFF
DNA: TGTGCCTGGAGGTACCAAGGGAACACCGGGGAGCTGTTTTTT

J: TRBJ2-5
D: -
V: TRBV7-2
size: -
CDR3: CASSQDYRPGTQYF
DNA: TGTGCCAGCAGCCAGGACTACCGGCCGGGGACCCAGTACTTC

J: TRBJ2-1
D: TRBD2
V: TRBV6-1
size: -
CDR3: CASSVQLASGYNEQFF
DNA: TGTGCCAGCAGTGTCCAACTAGCGTCGGGTTACAATGAGCAGTTCTTC

J: TRBJ2-1
D: TRBD1
V: TRBV5-1
size: -
CDR3: CASSLVVTGVNEQFF
DNA: TGCGCCAGCAGCTTGGTAGTGACAGGGGTCAATGAGCAGTTCTTC

J: TRBJ2-1
D: TRBD2
V: TRBV5-1
size: -
CDR3: CASSLTLTTAGEDEQFF
DNA: TGCGCCAGCAGCTTAACCCTGACTACGGCGGGAGAGGATGAGCAGTTCTTC

J: TRBJ2-3
D: TRBD2
V: TRBV29-1
size: few
CDR3: CSVDTRESTDTQYF
DNA: TGCAGCGTTGACACGCGGGAGAGTACAGATACGCAGTATTTT

J: TRBJ1-2
D: -
V: TRBV6-5
size: -
CDR3: CATPVERLGYGYTF
DNA: TGTGCCACCCCAGTAGAGCGGCTGGGTTATGGCTACACCTTC

J: TRBJ1-6
D: -
V: TRBV19
size: -
CDR3: CASSGDTYNSPLHF
DNA: TGTGCCAGTAGTGGGGACACTTATAATTCACCCCTCCACTTT

J: TRBJ2-2
D: -
V: TRBV7-6
size: -
CDR3: CASSLAGGSTGELFF
DNA: TGTGCCAGCAGCTTAGCTGGAGGGAGCACCGGGGAGCTGTTTTTT

J: TRBJ1-2
D: -
V: TRBV6-5
size: -
CDR3: CASRYSGANYGYTF
DNA: TGTGCCAGCAGATACAGTGGAGCTAACTATGGCTACACCTTC

J: TRBJ1-4
D: -
V: TRBV7-9
size: few
CDR3: CASSLRGPKNEKLFF
DNA: TGTGCCAGCAGCTTGCGGGGACCGAAGAATGAAAAACTGTTTTTT

J: TRBJ2-3
D: -
V: TRBV7-9
size: few
CDR3: CASSFRRIGGTYTDTQYF
DNA: TGTGCCAGCAGCTTCCGCAGGATAGGAGGGACTTACACAGATACGCAGTATTTT

J: TRBJ2-1
D: TRBD2
V: TRBV28
size: -
CDR3: CASGEGVGLAGAGEQFF
DNA: TGTGCCAGCGGAGAAGGTGTTGGGCTAGCGGGAGCGGGTGAGCAGTTCTTC

J: TRBJ2-1
D: TRBD2
V: TRBV5-8
size: -
CDR3: CASSRQTSGGAYEQFF
DNA: TGTGCCAGCAGCCGGCAGACTAGCGGGGGGGCGTATGAGCAGTTCTTC

J: TRBJ1-3
D: -
V: TRBV25-1
size: -
CDR3: CASTQLGTIYF
DNA: TGTGCCAGCACACAGTTGGGCACCATATATTTT

J: TRBJ2-3
D: -
V: TRBV11-3
size: -
CDR3: CASSLRGTDTQYF
DNA: TGTGCCAGCAGCTTGCGGGGCACAGATACGCAGTATTTT

J: TRBJ2-2
D: -
V: TRBV5-1
size: few
CDR3: CASDQGSANTGELFF
DNA: TGCGCCAGCGACCAGGGTTCGGCGAACACCGGGGAGCTGTTTTTT

J: TRBJ1-6
D: -
V: TRBV10-3
size: -
CDR3: CAISERQAGDNSPLHF
DNA: TGTGCCATCAGTGAACGACAGGCTGGGGATAATTCACCCCTCCACTTT

J: TRBJ2-7
D: -
V: TRBV7-2
size: once
CDR3: CASSYRYEQYF
DNA: TGTGCCAGCAGCTACCGATACGAGCAGTACTTC

J: TRBJ1-5
D: -
V: TRBV5-8
size: -
CDR3: CASSTDQPQHF
DNA: TGTGCCAGCAGCACTGATCAGCCCCAGCATTTT

J: TRBJ2-1
D: -
V: TRBV2
size: few
CDR3: CASSVQGSSYNEQFF
DNA: TGTGCCAGCAGTGTGCAGGGCAGCTCCTACAATGAGCAGTTCTTC

J: TRBJ1-1
D: -
V: TRBV28
size: -
CDR3: CASSLSTRGRNTEAFF
DNA: TGTGCCAGCAGTTTATCTACAAGGGGCCGGAACACTGAAGCTTTCTTT

J: TRBJ2-7
D: -
V: TRBV5-1
size: -
CDR3: CASSLAGSSEQYF
DNA: TGCGCCAGCAGCTTGGCCGGGAGCTCCGAGCAGTACTTC

J: TRBJ1-1
D: -
V: TRBV11-2
size: -
CDR3: CASSLVEGTEAFF
DNA: TGTGCCAGCAGCTTAGTTGAGGGGACTGAAGCTTTCTTT

J: TRBJ2-7
D: -
V: TRBV6-5
size: -
CDR3: CASSYNRRAAYEQYF
DNA: TGTGCCAGCAGTTACAACAGGAGGGCTGCCTACGAGCAGTACTTC

J: TRBJ2-7
D: TRBD1
V: TRBV18
size: -
CDR3: CASTRQGSYEQYF
DNA: TGTGCCAGCACCCGACAGGGTTCCTACGAGCAGTACTTC

J: TRBJ1-6
D: TRBD1
V: TRBV30
size: -
CDR3: CAWSLKWDSVHF
DNA: TGTGCCTGGAGTCTTAAATGGGACAGTGTCCACTTT

J: TRBJ1-2
D: -
V: TRBV18
size: -
CDR3: CASSATGTPAGGYTF
DNA: TGTGCCAGCTCGGCGACCGGGACACCGGCGGGTGGCTACACCTTC

J: TRBJ2-7
D: -
V: TRBV4-1
size: -
CDR3: CASSQDLRVVYEQYF
DNA: TGCGCCAGCAGCCAAGATCTCAGGGTGGTGTACGAGCAGTACTTC

J: TRBJ1-2
D: -
V: TRBV28
size: -
CDR3: CASRSAGFYGYTF
DNA: TGTGCCAGCAGGTCGGCAGGCTTCTATGGCTACACCTTC

J: TRBJ1-1
D: -
V: TRBV28
size: few
CDR3: CASTDRGTEAFF
DNA: TGTGCCAGCACGGACCGGGGGACTGAAGCTTTCTTT

J: TRBJ2-7
D: TRBD2
V: TRBV15
size: -
CDR3: CATSTQRDPSYEQYF
DNA: TGTGCCACCAGCACCCAGCGGGATCCCTCCTACGAGCAGTACTTC

J: TRBJ1-6
D: TRBD1
V: TRBV23-1
size: -
CDR3: CGVFGSRGLKNSPLHF
DNA: TGCGGGGTCTTTGGGTCCAGGGGGCTTAAGAATTCACCCCTCCACTTT

J: TRBJ1-1
D: TRBD1
V: TRBV20-1
size: -
CDR3: CSASAGTENTEAFF
DNA: TGCAGTGCTAGTGCCGGGACAGAGAACACTGAAGCTTTCTTT

J: TRBJ1-2
D: -
V: TRBV10-3
size: -
CDR3: CAISVGQGLGYGYTF
DNA: TGTGCCATCAGTGTAGGTCAGGGCCTTGGCTATGGCTACACCTTC

J: TRBJ1-4
D: -
V: TRBV7-2
size: -
CDR3: CASSPQWGPREKLFF
DNA: TGTGCCAGCAGCCCCCAGTGGGGACCACGTGAAAAACTGTTTTTT

J: TRBJ1-1
D: -
V: TRBV12-3/TRBV12-4
size: -
CDR3: CASSLGEGTEAFF
DNA: TGTGCCAGCAGTTTAGGGGAAGGGACTGAAGCTTTCTTT